This T cell receptor beta chain appears in the sequencing data of a study of blood T cell repertoires in COVID-19. Study overall: The study drew acute and convalescent COVID-19 samples from the United States, Italy and Spain. In each case, the material was cDNA or gDNA derived from T cells, B-cell-depleted T cells, or PBMCs.

Per the original data handling: Counts of nucleated cells, estimated from reference gene primer amplification, were obtained. Assay used: immunoSEQ multiplex PCR; TCRdb lists only in-frame clones, some missing. D and trimming come from the DNA, and the V and J calls and clone size come from that table. This table holds around 56,000 clones, less than 75% found once. Trimming shortened V by 6 bases and J by 11 bases, and 14 bases separated the two germline ends. Germline V lookup: CDR1 MNHEY, CDR2 SVGEGT. The CDR3 contains 12 residues. This TCR derives from a woman aged 70-85 years with acute or convalescent COVID-19. Sequencing was performed on peripheral blood. The V and J genes are TRBV6-2 or TRBV6-3 and TRBJ1-5; the D gene is possibly TRBD1 (6 bases). The CDR3 reads CASSLHTGTQHF. The CDR3 nucleotides are TGTGCCAGCAGCTTACACACAGGGACCCAGCATTTT.